The entry below gives a single TCR beta chain sequence along with its context. The V gene's germline CDR1 is SGHTA and CDR2 FQGNSA. The CDR3 is made up of 14 amino acids. The source of the sample is a study of CD4 and CD8 cells across lung adenocarcinoma regions. TCRdb re-analysed the PCR reads in MiXCR, keeping a single row per CDR3 protein. Here the sample spans around 11,000 distinct CDR3 sequences, roughly 50% being singletons. This sequence joins TRBV7-2 and TRBJ2-3; D tentatively fits TRBD1 or TRBD2 (5 bases each). The sample taken for sequencing was CD4+ T cells from the center of a lung tumor. This clonotype originated in a male donor with lung adenocarcinoma. The CD4 and CD8 labels of this study may be unreliable. The CDR3 DNA reads as TGTGGCATCACGGGGCTGGGAGACAAAGATACGCAGTATTTT. This sequence encodes CGITGLGDKDTQYF. The entire variable domain, with the rest obtained from reference TRBV7-2 and TRBJ2-3, is as follows: GAGVSQSPSNKVTEKGKDVELRCDPISGHTALYWYRQSLGQGLEFLIYFQGNSAPDKSGLPSDRFSAERTGGSVSTLTIQRTQQEDSAVYLCGITGLGDKDTQYFGPGTRLTVL.